The subject of this entry is one T cell receptor (beta chain). Its antigen is unknown. Per-nucleotide qualities are absent, and no much larger clonotype sits a single base away. From the cysteine through the phenylalanine, the CDR3 covers 16 amino acids. The DNA shown is the 48-base CDR3, in frame from base 1. CDR1 and CDR2, per the germline V gene (reference sequence), are PRHDT and FYEKMQ. Relative to germline, V is 2 bases shorter and J is 5 bases shorter, with 19 bases between their ends. These data are taken from a study of lymphopenia after photon versus proton radiotherapy (dated by TCRdb to between 2017 and 2020). Looking at the study overall: The study compared the immunological effects of photon versus proton radiation therapy in patients with gastrointestinal tumors who developed high-grade lymphopenia. The goal of the study was to describe how the two radiation modalities differ in their effects on the immune system. The cohort included some 20 patients with gastrointestinal tumors who developed lymphopenia after receiving either photon or proton therapy. Overall results and qualifications from the work: Across the cohort, among patients who died, a greater drop in TCR diversity after the nadir was inversely correlated with overall survival time. After the lymphocyte count nadir, photon-treated repertoires showed oligoclonal expansion, especially of CD8+ Temra cells, which drove the drop in diversity. The survival association was assessed only in patients who died, and better survival with proton therapy was presented by the authors as a possibility rather than a demonstrated result. Proton-treated patients stayed relatively stable during treatment, while photon-treated patients lost naive T cells and TCR diversity and gained effector/memory populations.

The receptor library was made with the immunoSEQ multiplex PCR assay. T cell repertoires were profiled by deep sequencing of rearranged TCR beta loci, alongside multiparametric flow cytometry. The table was pulled from immuneACCESS by TCRdb, which kept in-frame rearrangements only. Such tables lose some clones; where checked, under half of the loss comes from unresolved V genes, and the rest has no known cause. This sample gives 83,000 or so clones in total; around four fifths of them show up just once. The top ten constitute about 1.3% of the sample. The source was peripheral blood, collected from a patient treated with proton-based radiotherapy. The chain uses TRBV13 and TRBJ2-7, with a weak D call of TRBD2 (5 bases match). The clonotype comes from a man aged 55 to 70 with pancreatic cancer. The bases read TGTGCCAGCAGCTTACGAACAACTAGAATAGAAAACGAGCAGTACTTC. This translates into CASSLRTTRIENEQYF.